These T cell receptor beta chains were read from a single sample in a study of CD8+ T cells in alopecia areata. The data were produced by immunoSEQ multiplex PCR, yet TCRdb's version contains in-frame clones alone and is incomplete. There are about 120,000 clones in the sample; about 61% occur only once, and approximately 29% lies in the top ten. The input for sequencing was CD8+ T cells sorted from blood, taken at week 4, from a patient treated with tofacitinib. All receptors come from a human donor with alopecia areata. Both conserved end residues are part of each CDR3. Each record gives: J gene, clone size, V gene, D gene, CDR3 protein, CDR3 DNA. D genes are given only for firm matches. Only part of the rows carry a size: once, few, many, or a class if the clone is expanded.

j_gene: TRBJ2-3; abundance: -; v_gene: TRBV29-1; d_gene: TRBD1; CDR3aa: CSVCRTGGAGDTQYF; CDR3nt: TGCAGCGTGTGTCGGACAGGGGGCGCGGGTGATACGCAGTATTTT
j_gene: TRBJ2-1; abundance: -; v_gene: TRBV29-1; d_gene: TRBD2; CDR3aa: CSVEDLGLAGVLEQFF; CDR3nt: TGCAGCGTTGAAGACCTAGGTTTAGCGGGGGTACTTGAGCAGTTCTTC
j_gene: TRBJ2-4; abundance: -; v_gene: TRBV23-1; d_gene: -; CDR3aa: CASSQSGQAAPQNIQYF; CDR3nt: TGCGCCAGCAGTCAATCGGGACAAGCGGCACCCCAAAACATTCAGTACTTC
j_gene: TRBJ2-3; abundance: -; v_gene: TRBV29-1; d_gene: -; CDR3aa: CSVETAYTTDTQYF; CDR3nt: TGCAGCGTTGAAACAGCTTATACAACAGATACGCAGTATTTT
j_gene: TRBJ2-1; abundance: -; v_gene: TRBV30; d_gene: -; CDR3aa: CAWSVPGGPWNEQFF; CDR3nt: TGTGCCTGGAGTGTTCCCGGGGGGCCGTGGAATGAGCAGTTCTTC
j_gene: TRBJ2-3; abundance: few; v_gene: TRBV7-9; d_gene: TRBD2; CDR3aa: CASSLEAGGLDTQYF; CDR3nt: TGTGCCAGCAGCTTAGAAGCGGGGGGTCTGGATACGCAGTATTTT
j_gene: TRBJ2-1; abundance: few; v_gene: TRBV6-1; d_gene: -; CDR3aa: CASRGPLRGLPNEQFF; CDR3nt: TGTGCCAGCCGTGGCCCCCTAAGAGGACTGCCTAATGAGCAGTTCTTC
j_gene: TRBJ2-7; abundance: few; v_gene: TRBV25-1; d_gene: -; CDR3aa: CASSDLDEQYF; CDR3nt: TGTGCCAGCAGTGACCTCGACGAGCAGTACTTC
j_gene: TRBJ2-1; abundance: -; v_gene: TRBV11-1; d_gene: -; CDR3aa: CARGPLGHNEQFF; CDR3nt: TGTGCCAGAGGTCCCCTCGGACACAATGAGCAGTTCTTC
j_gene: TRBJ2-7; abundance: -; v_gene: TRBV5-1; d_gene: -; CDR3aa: CASSFLQKSYEQYF; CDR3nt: TGCGCCAGCAGCTTCCTCCAAAAATCCTACGAGCAGTACTTC
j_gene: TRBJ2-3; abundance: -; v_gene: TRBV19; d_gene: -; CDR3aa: CASSSWSSDTQYF; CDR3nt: TGTGCCAGTAGTTCCTGGTCCTCAGATACGCAGTATTTT
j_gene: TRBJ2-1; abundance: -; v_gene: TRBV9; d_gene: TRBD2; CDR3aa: CASSVRVPLAGSFDEQFF; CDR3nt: TGTGCCAGCAGCGTAAGGGTCCCATTAGCGGGCTCGTTTGATGAGCAGTTCTTC
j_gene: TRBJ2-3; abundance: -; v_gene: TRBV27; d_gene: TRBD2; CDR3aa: CASSLQGSTSGDSDF; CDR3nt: TGTGCCAGCAGCCTACAGGGCTCGACTAGCGGGGATTCGGATTTT
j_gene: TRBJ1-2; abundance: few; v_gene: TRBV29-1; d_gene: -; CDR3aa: CSVLPDRIPGYTF; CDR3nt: TGCAGCGTGCTCCCCGACAGAATCCCTGGCTACACCTTC
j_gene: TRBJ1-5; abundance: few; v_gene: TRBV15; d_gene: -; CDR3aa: CATSLGINQPQHF; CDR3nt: TGTGCCACCAGCCTTGGGATCAATCAGCCCCAGCATTTT
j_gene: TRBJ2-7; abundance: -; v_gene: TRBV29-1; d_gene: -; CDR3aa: CSVETNAYEQYF; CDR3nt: TGCAGCGTTGAGACAAACGCCTACGAGCAGTACTTC
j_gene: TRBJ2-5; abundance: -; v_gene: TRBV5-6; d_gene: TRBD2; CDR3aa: CASSLGIAGGPETQYF; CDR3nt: TGTGCCAGCAGCTTGGGGATAGCGGGGGGGCCGGAGACCCAGTACTTC